This TCR beta chain was sequenced during a study of beta chain features in type 1 diabetes. Findings and limits, study-wide: All four CD4+ subsets of Type 1 diabetes patients contained TCRB CDR3s that were moderately but significantly shorter.

About this clone itself: Antigen specificity is unknown.

Every bit of the isolated RNA underwent reverse transcription, so sequencing read expressed TCRB transcripts. Clones were read by immunoSEQ multiplex PCR, and TCRdb kept only the in-frame ones, dropping some. Of 200,000 to 300,000 clones listed, 11% are singletons. The CDR3 has 17 residues. Germline V CDR1 and CDR2: SGHTA, FQGNSA. The V gene end was trimmed by 1 base and the J gene end by 6 bases; junction bases not matched to a gene: 10. This clonotype originated in a man aged 25-40 years with type 1 diabetes. The chain has TRBV7-2 and TRBJ2-1; the match to TRBD2 covers 9 bases. Source material: naive CD4+ T cells from blood. CDR3 nucleotide sequence: TGTGCCAGCAGCTTAGTCGGCGGGGGGGCAATTGTCAATGAGCAGTTCTTC. Its translation is CASSLVGGGAIVNEQFF.